The present T cell receptor beta chain was sequenced within a study of beta chain features in type 1 diabetes. As concerns this clone: The antigen remains undetermined.

The study reverse transcribed the entire isolated RNA, so it sequenced expressed TCRB transcripts. Some 3.6 million reads was the average for naive, central memory and regulatory T cell samples. Method: immunoSEQ multiplex PCR; TCRdb's copy keeps in-frame clones and lacks some. The table has 640,000 or so clones, over 12% seen once. Study findings and constraints: These data did not resolve whether HLA type affects TCRB rearrangement. In every one of the four CD4+ subsets, TCRB CDR3s were moderately but significantly shorter in Type 1 diabetes patients.

There was one heparinised blood draw per donor, averaging approximately 120 mL. Sorting of CD4+ naive, central memory, regulatory and stem cell-like memory cells was performed via CD45RO/CCR7/CD25/CD127/CD95/CD27. The CDR3 sequence is 14 residues long. The germline CDR1 and CDR2 sequences are SGHNT and YENEEA. Trimming left V 2 bases short and J 2 bases short, with 6 bases between. Sequenced material: naive CD4+ T cells from blood. V gene TRBV11-3 combines with J gene TRBJ2-2, with D perhaps TRBD1 (5 bases). The sequence was collected from a man between 18 and 35 years old with type 1 diabetes. This chain's CDR3 is CASSLQGNTGELFF. The CDR3 DNA reads TGTGCCAGCAGCTTACAGGGCAACACCGGGGAGCTGTTTTTT.